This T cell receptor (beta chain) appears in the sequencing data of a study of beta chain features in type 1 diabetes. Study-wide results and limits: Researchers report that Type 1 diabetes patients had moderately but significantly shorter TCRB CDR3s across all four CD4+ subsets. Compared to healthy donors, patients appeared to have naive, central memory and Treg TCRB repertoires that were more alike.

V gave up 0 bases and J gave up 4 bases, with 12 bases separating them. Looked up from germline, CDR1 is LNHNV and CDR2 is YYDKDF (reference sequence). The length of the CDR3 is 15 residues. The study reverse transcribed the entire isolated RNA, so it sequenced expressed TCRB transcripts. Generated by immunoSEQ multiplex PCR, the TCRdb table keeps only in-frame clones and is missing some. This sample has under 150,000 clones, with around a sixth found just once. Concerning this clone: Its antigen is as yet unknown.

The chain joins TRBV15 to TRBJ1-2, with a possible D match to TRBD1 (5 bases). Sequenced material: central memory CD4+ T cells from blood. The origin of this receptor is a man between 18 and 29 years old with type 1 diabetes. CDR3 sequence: CATSREPGKSYGYTF. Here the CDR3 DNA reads TGTGCCACCAGCAGAGAGCCAGGGAAGTCCTATGGCTACACCTTC. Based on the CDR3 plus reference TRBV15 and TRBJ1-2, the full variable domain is DAMVIQNPRYQVTQFGKPVTLSCSQTLNHNVMYWYQQKSSQAPKLLFHYYDKDFNNEADTPDNFQSRRPNTSFCFLDIRSPGLGDTAMYLCATSREPGKSYGYTFGSGTRLTVV.